The present entry profiles one T cell receptor (beta chain) with its context. Amplification started from genomic DNA. The TCR beta CDR3 region was amplified using 30 forward and 13 reverse primers. MiXCR, run by TCRdb on the multiplex PCR reads, gives a single entry per CDR3 protein. In the table there are under 300,000 distinct CDR3 sequences, around 47% of which are singletons. Germline-derived CDR1 and CDR2 are SNHLY and FYNNEI. V was trimmed by 7 bases and J by 8 bases, leaving 12 bases between them. This CDR3 region has 12 residues. This entry comes from a study of type 1 and type 2 diabetes patients. Study summary: CD4+ or CD8+ T cells were positively selected from PBMCs with microbeads.

This sequence was found in a man between 18 and 35 years old with type 2 diabetes. The chain joins TRBV2 to TRBJ2-1; no clear D gene. Sequencing was performed on peripheral blood mononuclear cells (PBMCs). The CDR3 region is CASMDRADEQFF. The DNA for the CDR3 is TGTGCCAGCATGGATAGGGCCGATGAGCAGTTCTTC.